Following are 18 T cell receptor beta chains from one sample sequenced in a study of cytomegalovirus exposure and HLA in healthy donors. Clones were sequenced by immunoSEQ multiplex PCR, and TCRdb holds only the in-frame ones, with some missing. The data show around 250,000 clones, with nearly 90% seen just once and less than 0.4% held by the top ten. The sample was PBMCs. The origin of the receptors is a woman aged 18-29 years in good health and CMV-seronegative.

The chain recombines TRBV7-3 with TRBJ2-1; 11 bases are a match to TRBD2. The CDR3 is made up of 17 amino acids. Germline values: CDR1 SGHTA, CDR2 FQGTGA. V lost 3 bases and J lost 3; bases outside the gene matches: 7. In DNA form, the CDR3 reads TGTGCCAGCAGCTTGACCAAAACTAGCGGGGGCTACAATGAGCAGTTCTTC. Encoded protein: CASSLTKTSGGYNEQFF.

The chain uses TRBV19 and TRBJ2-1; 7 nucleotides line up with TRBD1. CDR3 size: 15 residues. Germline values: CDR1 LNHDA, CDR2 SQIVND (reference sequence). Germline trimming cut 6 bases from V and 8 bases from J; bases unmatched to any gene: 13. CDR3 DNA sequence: TGTGCCAGTAGCCCCCGAGGGGGTCAGGGGGATGAGCAGTTCTTC. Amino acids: CASSPRGGQGDEQFF.

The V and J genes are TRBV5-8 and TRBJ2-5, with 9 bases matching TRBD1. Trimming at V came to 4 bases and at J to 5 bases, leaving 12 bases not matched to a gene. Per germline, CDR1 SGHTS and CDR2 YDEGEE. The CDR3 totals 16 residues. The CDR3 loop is CASSLPGQGRWETQYF. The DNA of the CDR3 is TGTGCCAGCAGCCTCCCTGGACAGGGGAGGTGGGAGACCCAGTACTTC.

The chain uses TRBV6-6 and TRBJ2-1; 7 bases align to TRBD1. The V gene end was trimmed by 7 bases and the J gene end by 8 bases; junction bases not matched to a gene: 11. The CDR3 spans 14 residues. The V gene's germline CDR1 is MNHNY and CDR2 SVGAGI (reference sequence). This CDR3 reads CASTLRTGADEQFF. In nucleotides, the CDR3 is TGTGCCAGCACTCTACGGACAGGCGCGGATGAGCAGTTCTTC.

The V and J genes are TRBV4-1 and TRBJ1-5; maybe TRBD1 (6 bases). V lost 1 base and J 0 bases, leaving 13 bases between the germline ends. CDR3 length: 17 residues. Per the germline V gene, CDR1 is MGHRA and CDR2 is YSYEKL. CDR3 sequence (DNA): TGCGCCAGCAGCCAAGTATCAGGGGATTTTAGCAATCAGCCCCAGCATTTT. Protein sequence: CASSQVSGDFSNQPQHF.

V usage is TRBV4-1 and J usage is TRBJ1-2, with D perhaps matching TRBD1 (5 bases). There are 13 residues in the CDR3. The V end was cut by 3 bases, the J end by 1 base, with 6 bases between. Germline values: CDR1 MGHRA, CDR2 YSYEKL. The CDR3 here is CASSQTVNYGYTF. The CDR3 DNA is TGCGCCAGCAGCCAGACAGTTAACTATGGCTACACCTTC.

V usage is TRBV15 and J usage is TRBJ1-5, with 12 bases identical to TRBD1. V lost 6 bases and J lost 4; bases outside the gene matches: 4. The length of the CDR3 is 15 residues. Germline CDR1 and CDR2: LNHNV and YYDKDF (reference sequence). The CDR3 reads CATRGTGGGNQPQHF. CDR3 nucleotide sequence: TGTGCCACCAGAGGGACAGGGGGCGGTAATCAGCCCCAGCATTTT. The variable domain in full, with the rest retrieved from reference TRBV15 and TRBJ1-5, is DAMVIQNPRYQVTQFGKPVTLSCSQTLNHNVMYWYQQKSSQAPKLLFHYYDKDFNNEADTPDNFQSRRPNTSFCFLDIRSPGLGDTAMYLCATRGTGGGNQPQHFGDGTRLSIL.

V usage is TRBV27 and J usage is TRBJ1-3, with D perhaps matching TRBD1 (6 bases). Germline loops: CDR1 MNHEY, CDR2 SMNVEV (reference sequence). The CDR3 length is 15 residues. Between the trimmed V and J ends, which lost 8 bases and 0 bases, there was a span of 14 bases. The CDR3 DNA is TGTGCCAGCTCGACAGGATCTAGCTCTGGAAACACCATATATTTT. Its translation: CASSTGSSSGNTIYF.

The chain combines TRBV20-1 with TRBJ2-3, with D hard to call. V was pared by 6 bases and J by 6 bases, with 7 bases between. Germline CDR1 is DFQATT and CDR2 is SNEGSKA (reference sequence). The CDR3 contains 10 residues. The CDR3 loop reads CSAYLDTQYF. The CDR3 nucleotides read TGCAGTGCCTATTTGGATACGCAGTATTTT.

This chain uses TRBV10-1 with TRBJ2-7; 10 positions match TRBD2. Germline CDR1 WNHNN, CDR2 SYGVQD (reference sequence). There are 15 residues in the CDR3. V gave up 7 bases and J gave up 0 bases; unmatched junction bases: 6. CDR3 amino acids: CASNRLAGPSYEQYV. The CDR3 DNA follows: TGCGCCAGCAACCGACTAGCGGGTCCCTCCTACGAGCAGTACGTC.

DNA for the CDR3: TGTGCCAGCAGCACCTCCAGGTCTGGGGCCAACGTCCTGACTTTC. Protein: CASSTSRSGANVLTF. The V gene is TRBV6-6, the J gene TRBJ2-6; D gene uncertain. Germline assignment: CDR1 MNHNY and CDR2 SVGAGI (reference sequence). The CDR3 consists of 15 residues. The ends were cut back, 6 bases at V and 1 base at J, with 10 bases in the middle.

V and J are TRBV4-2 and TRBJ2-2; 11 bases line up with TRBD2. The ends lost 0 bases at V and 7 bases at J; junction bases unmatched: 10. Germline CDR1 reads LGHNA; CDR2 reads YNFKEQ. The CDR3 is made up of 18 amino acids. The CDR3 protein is CASSQEGGLAGGNGELFF. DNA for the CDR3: TGTGCCAGCAGCCAAGAAGGCGGGCTAGCGGGGGGTAACGGGGAGCTGTTTTTT.

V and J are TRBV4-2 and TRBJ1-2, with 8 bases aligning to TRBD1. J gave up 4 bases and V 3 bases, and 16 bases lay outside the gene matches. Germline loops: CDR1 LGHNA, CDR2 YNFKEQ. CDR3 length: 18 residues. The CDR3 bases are TGTGCCAGCAGCCAGGGGACAGGAGCTGAGGGATTGGGCTATGGCTACACCTTC. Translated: CASSQGTGAEGLGYGYTF.

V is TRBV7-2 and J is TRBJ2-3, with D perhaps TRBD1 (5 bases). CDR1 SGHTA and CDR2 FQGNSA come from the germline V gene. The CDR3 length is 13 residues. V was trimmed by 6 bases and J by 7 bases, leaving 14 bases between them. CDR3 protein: CASRSRGGHTQYF. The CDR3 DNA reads TGTGCCAGCAGAAGTAGGGGCGGACATACGCAGTATTTT.

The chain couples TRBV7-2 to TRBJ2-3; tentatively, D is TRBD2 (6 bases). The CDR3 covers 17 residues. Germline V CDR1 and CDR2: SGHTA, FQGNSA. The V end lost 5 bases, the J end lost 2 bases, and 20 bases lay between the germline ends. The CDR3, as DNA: TGTGCCAGCAGCGCCCGAGCTGGGACTCAAGTCACAGATACGCAGTATTTT. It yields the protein CASSARAGTQVTDTQYF.

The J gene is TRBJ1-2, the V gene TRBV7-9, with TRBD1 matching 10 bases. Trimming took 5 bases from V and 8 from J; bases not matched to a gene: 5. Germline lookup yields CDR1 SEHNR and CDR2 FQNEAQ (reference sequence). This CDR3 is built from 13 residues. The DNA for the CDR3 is TGTGCCAGCAGCCCAGGACAGGGGGACGGCTACACCTTC. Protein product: CASSPGQGDGYTF.

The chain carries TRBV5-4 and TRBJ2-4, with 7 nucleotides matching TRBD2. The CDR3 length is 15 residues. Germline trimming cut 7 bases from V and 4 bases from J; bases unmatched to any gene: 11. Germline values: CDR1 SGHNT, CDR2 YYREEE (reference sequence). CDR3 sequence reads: CASHVDPGGKNIQYF. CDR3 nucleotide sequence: TGTGCCAGCCATGTTGACCCCGGGGGGAAAAACATTCAGTACTTC.

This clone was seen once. The CDR3 DNA reads as TGTGCCACCAGCAGAGAGCCCAGGGGGAGCTTGAACACTGAAGCTTTCTTT. This translates into CATSREPRGSLNTEAFF. The chain is built from TRBV15 and TRBJ1-1; 7 bases match TRBD1. Germline V gene lookup returns CDR1 LNHNV and CDR2 YYDKDF (reference sequence). The CDR3 length is 17 residues. The V and J ends lost 0 bases and 0 bases, in that order; junction bases with no gene match: 7.